The clone carrying this T cell receptor beta chain was observed a few times. Its antigen is as yet unknown. This sample was taken from a study of identical twins. The J segment lost 3 bases and the V segment lost 4 bases, leaving 3 bases of the junction unmatched. The CDR3 consists of 15 residues. CDR1 is LGHNA and CDR2 is YSLEER in the germline V gene. Study outcomes and limitations: Clonotypes of the beta chain that were abundant in cord blood carried fewer insertions (memory repertoires showed none).

MiXCR, run by TCRdb on the 5' RACE reads, gives a single entry per CDR3 protein. The data contain 250,000 to 300,000 distinct CDR3 sequences, around 8.8% of them singletons. The same data also went into a second study, on yellow fever vaccine responses in identical twins.

Sequencing used CD8+ T cells sorted from blood. The sequence was collected from a young woman in good health. This sequence joins TRBV4-3 and TRBJ2-3; 11 bases fit TRBD2. The CDR3 region is CASSPRLAGTDTQYF. In DNA form, the CDR3 reads TGCGCCAGCAGCCCAAGACTAGCGGGGACAGATACGCAGTATTTT.